The rows below give T cell receptor beta chains drawn from one sample of a study of control samples from healthy donors and cancer patients. Produced via immunoSEQ multiplex PCR; TCRdb's table is partial and in-frame only. The table lists tens of thousands of clones, around three quarters of them singletons. Sequencing was carried out using PBMCs. These TCRs come from a man in his sixties with head and neck cancer. Both conserved end residues are part of each CDR3. The D gene is left open where the match is weak. Expanded clones get a size class; other rows say once, few or many, or leave the size out.

J gene: TRBJ2-7; clone size: once; D gene: .; V gene: TRBV10-3; CDR3 DNA: TGTGCCATCCGCCCCGGCTACGAAGACTACGAGCAGTACTTC; CDR3 protein: CAIRPGYEDYEQYF
J gene: TRBJ2-1; clone size: .; D gene: .; V gene: TRBV9; CDR3 DNA: TGTGCCAGCAGCACCCCTAGTGGTTCTTACAATGAGCAGTTCTTC; CDR3 protein: CASSTPSGSYNEQFF
J gene: TRBJ2-7; clone size: .; D gene: TRBD2; V gene: TRBV28; CDR3 DNA: TGTGCCAGCAGTTCCTCCGGGAGGAGCGGGAGGGCCTACGAGCAGTACTTC; CDR3 protein: CASSSSGRSGRAYEQYF
J gene: TRBJ1-1; clone size: .; D gene: .; V gene: TRBV7-9; CDR3 DNA: TGTGCCAGCAGCCTGTGGGGGAACACTGAAGCTTTCTTT; CDR3 protein: CASSLWGNTEAFF
J gene: TRBJ2-7; clone size: few; D gene: TRBD1; V gene: TRBV5-8; CDR3 DNA: TGTGCCAGCAGCTTGGGACAGGGCCTTTCCTACGAGCAGTACTTC; CDR3 protein: CASSLGQGLSYEQYF
J gene: TRBJ2-1; clone size: .; D gene: .; V gene: TRBV14; CDR3 DNA: TGTGCCAGCAGCCGCTCCGGGGGAATTTACAATGAGCAGTTCTTC; CDR3 protein: CASSRSGGIYNEQFF
J gene: TRBJ2-1; clone size: .; D gene: .; V gene: TRBV25-1; CDR3 DNA: TGTGCCAGCAGGGGGGGTTACAATGAGCAGTTCTTC; CDR3 protein: CASRGGYNEQFF
J gene: TRBJ2-1; clone size: .; D gene: .; V gene: TRBV4-3; CDR3 DNA: TGCGCCAGCAGCCAAGCCACAAAACCGTCCGGGAGTTTGTTTTATGAGCAGTTCTTC; CDR3 protein: CASSQATKPSGSLFYEQFF
J gene: TRBJ1-1; clone size: .; D gene: .; V gene: TRBV5-4; CDR3 DNA: TGTGCCAGCAGCAGACACCAGAACACTGAAGCTTTCTTT; CDR3 protein: CASSRHQNTEAFF
J gene: TRBJ2-1; clone size: .; D gene: .; V gene: TRBV20-1; CDR3 DNA: TGCAGTGGGCAGTTTTACAATGAGCAGTTCTTC; CDR3 protein: CSGQFYNEQFF
J gene: TRBJ2-1; clone size: .; D gene: TRBD1; V gene: TRBV14; CDR3 DNA: TGTGCCAGCAGACAGGACAGGTTGGGTGAGCAGTTCTTC; CDR3 protein: CASRQDRLGEQFF
J gene: TRBJ2-5; clone size: .; D gene: .; V gene: TRBV7-8; CDR3 DNA: TGTGCCAGCAGTCCGGGGAACTGGAAGACCCAGTACTTC; CDR3 protein: CASSPGNWKTQYF
J gene: TRBJ1-5; clone size: .; D gene: .; V gene: TRBV15; CDR3 DNA: TGTGCCACCAGCAGGGATCGGCAGCCCCAGCATTTT; CDR3 protein: CATSRDRQPQHF
J gene: TRBJ2-3; clone size: .; D gene: TRBD2; V gene: TRBV9; CDR3 DNA: TGTGCCAGCAGCGCTGAATGGACTAGCGGGAGGGCCTTAGATACGCAGTATTTT; CDR3 protein: CASSAEWTSGRALDTQYF
J gene: TRBJ1-1; clone size: .; D gene: TRBD1; V gene: TRBV27; CDR3 DNA: TGTGCCAGCAGTCGTTTCGGGGTACAGGGGTTCCTGAGGACTGAAGCTTTCTTT; CDR3 protein: CASSRFGVQGFLRTEAFF